This T cell receptor beta chain is from a study of T cells in localized non-small cell lung cancer. In this sample, this clone turned up a few times. One junction end does not reproduce the germline sequence, and a read error may be involved. The repertoire was sequenced with immunoSEQ multiplex PCR; TCRdb's copy has only in-frame clones and lacks some. Of approximately 3,600 clones listed, 15% to 25% are singletons. Germline CDR1 and CDR2: SGHNT and YENEEA. The CDR3 consists of 15 residues. The chain carries TRBV11-3 and TRBJ1-3; D gene uncertain. The specimen was lung tumor tissue, collected before any cancer treatment. The TCR sequence derives from a female donor older than 55 with stage II lung adenocarcinoma. The CDR3 DNA sequence: TGTGCTAGCAGCTTAGACGCTGGGGAAGGAAACACCATATATTTT. Its translation is CASSLDAGEGNTIYF.